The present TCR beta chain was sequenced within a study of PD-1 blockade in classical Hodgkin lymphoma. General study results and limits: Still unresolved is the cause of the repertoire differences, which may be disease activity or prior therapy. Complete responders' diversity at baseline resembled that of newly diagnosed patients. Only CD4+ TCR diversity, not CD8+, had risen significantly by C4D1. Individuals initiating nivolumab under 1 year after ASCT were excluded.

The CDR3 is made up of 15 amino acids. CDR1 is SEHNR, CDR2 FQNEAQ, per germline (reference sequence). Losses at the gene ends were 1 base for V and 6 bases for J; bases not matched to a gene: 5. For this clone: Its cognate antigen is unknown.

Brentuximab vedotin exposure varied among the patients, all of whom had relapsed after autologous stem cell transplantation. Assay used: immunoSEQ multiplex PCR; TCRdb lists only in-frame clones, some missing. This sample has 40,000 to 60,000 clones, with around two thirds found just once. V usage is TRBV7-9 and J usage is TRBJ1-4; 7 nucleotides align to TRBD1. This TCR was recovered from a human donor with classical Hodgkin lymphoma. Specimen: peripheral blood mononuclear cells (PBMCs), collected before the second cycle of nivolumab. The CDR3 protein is CASSLGGTDYEKLFF. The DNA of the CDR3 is TGTGCCAGCAGCTTAGGGGGGACAGACTATGAAAAACTGTTTTTT. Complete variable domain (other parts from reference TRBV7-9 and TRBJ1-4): DTGVSQNPRHKITKRGQNVTFRCDPISEHNRLYWYRQTLGQGPEFLTYFQNEAQLEKSRLLSDRFSAERPKGSFSTLEIQRTEQGDSAMYLCASSLGGTDYEKLFFGSGTQLSVL.